This T cell receptor beta chain was obtained from a study of immune cell composition in non-small cell lung cancer. On the study more broadly: Tumours were mainly lung adenocarcinoma or squamous cell carcinoma. Study-level results: Clones >0.5% enriched in tumour were rarer in adenocarcinoma (about 33%) than squamous (75%). Tumour TCR-beta clonality showed no significant link to smoking pack-years.

Here immunoSEQ multiplex PCR was the method, and the copy in TCRdb shows in-frame clones only, minus some. The table has some 10,000 clones, 70% to 85% seen once; the top ten hold around 13%. Normal lung was taken at the farthest possible site, at least 3 cm from tumour. The V gene's germline CDR1 is SGHVS and CDR2 FNYEAQ. This CDR3 comprises 14 residues. V lost 5 bases, J lost 7 bases, and 14 bases lay in between. In its sample, this clone ranks as large. Its cognate antigen is unknown. The material sequenced was non-adjacent lung tissue. V and J are TRBV7-6 and TRBJ2-2, with a tentative D call TRBD1 (6 bases). The TCR originated in a human donor with non-small cell lung cancer. CDR3 amino acids: CASSPQGSSGELFF. In DNA, the CDR3 is TGTGCCAGCAGCCCTCAGGGGTCTAGCGGGGAGCTGTTTTTT. The whole variable domain, remainder taken from reference TRBV7-6 and TRBJ2-2, is GAGVSQSPRYKVTKRGQDVALRCDPISGHVSLYWYRQALGQGPEFLTYFNYEAQQDKSGLPNDRFSAERPEGSISTLTIQRTEQRDSAMYRCASSPQGSSGELFFGEGSRLTVL.